This TCR beta chain was documented in a study of blood T cells in healthy people across ages. Study-level results: Any changes in expanded clonotypes were possibly confounded, as donor CMV status remained unknown. Investigators viewed diversity estimates from one million T cells as underestimates, the study reported.

CDR3 length: 13 amino acids. Deletions cut 5 bases from V and 5 bases from J, with 13 bases between. Using a J-beta primer mix together with a sample-barcoded 5' primer, a second PCR was run for about 7 to 12 cycles. TCRdb called the 5' RACE reads again in MiXCR, with one record for every CDR3 protein. The table lists roughly 1,500,000 distinct CDR3 sequences, roughly a third of them singletons. In regard to this clonotype: The antigen is not known.

Sequenced input: blood. The rearrangement joins TRBV12-3 or TRBV12-4 to TRBJ2-7, with D hard to call. The source of this sequence is a woman aged 25 to 39 in good health. The CDR3, as DNA: TGTGCCAGCAGTCATGACTGGGGTAACGAGCAGTACTTC. Translating gives CASSHDWGNEQYF.